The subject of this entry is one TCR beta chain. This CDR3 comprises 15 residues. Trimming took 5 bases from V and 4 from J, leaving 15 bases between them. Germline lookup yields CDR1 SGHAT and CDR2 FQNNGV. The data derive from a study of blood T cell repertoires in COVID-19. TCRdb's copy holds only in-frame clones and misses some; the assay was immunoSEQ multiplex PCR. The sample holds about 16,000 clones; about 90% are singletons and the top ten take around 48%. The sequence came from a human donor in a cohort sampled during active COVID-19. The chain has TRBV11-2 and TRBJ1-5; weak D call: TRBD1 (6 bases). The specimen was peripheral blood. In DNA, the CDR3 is TGTGCCAGCAGCCCCCCCGGGACACGGAATCAGCCCCAGCATTTT. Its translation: CASSPPGTRNQPQHF.